This T cell receptor beta chain stems from a study of cytomegalovirus exposure and HLA in healthy donors. About this clone itself: Antigen specificity is unknown.

General study results and limits: There were some public TCRs occurring in many donors, but most TCR sequences were rare.

Use of 60 Vbeta and 13 Jbeta primers characterized the PCR. In the study's own analysis: A later analysis tallied some 80 million unique TCR beta chains, roughly 11 million of them shared. Libraries were prepared by immunoSEQ multiplex PCR; TCRdb keeps only in-frame clonotypes and omits some of them. The V and J calls and clone size are taken from that table; D and trimming were inferred from the DNA. The sample gives about 220,000 clones, over 65% of which show up once; 0.6% to 0.65% is in the top ten. The CDR3 extends over 15 amino acids. V was clipped by 2 bases and J by 4 bases; unmatched bases: 6. CDR1 and CDR2 from the germline V gene are SGHVS and FQNEAQ.

Source material: PBMCs. The genes are TRBV7-8 and TRBJ2-7, with 9 positions matching TRBD2. The receptor was derived from a man younger than 35 in good health and CMV-seronegative. The CDR3 loop is CASSLRAGGPYEQYF. The DNA of the CDR3 is TGTGCCAGCAGCTTAAGAGCGGGGGGCCCGTACGAGCAGTACTTC.